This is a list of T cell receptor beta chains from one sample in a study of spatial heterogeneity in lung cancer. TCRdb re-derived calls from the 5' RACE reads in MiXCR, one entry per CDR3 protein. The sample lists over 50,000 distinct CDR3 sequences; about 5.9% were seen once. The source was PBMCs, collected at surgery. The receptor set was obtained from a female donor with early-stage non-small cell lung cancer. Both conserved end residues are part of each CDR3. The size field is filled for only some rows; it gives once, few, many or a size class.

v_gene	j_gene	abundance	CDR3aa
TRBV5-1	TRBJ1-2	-	CASSLEGPYGYTF
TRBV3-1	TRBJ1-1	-	CASSQDPGTGAFF
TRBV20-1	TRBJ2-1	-	CIARGGLAGARSYNEQFF
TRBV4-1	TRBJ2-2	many	CASSHADRLNTGELFF
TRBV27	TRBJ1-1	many	CASSFRTGWTEAFF
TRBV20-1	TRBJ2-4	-	CSARARAELENIQYF
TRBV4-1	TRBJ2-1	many	CASSPDTSYNEQFF
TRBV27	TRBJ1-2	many	CASSRDRLYYGYTF
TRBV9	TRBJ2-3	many	CASSVLAGITSTDTQYF
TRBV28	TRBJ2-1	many	CASSFSGTVLASSYNEQFF
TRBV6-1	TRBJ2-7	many	CASSDKARGPEQYF
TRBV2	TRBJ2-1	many	CASRGDEQFF
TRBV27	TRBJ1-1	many	CASSLRAGVGGRTEAFF
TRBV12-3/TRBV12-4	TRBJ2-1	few	CASSFSAPNNEQFF
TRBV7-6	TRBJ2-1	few	CASSLELAAYNEQFF
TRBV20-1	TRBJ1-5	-	CSARGLGARSNQPQHF
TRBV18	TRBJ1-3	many	CASSPPWAGNTIYF
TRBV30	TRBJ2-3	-	CAWSTGTSNAYF
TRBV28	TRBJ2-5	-	CASSSSGHPETQYF
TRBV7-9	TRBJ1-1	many	CASSLQGQAFF
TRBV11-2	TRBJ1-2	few	CASNADGDYGYTF
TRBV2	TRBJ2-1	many	CASTKPRDREDYYNEQFF
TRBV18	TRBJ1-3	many	CASSPGGDISGNTIYF
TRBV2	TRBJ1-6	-	CASTSVGQPYSPLHF
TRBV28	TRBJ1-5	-	CASSSDRGGQPQHF